Listed below are T cell receptor beta chains from one sample, sequenced in a study of regulatory T cells in long-lasting Graves disease. TCRdb independently ran MiXCR on the multiplex PCR reads; one entry per CDR3 protein. In the table there are a few hundred thousand distinct CDR3 sequences, around 20% of which are singletons. The specimen comprised peripheral blood mononuclear cells (PBMCs), sampled at new diagnosis, from a patient treated with antithyroid drugs. The receptor set was obtained from a female donor with Graves disease. Each CDR3 is given with its conserved first and last residue. Each record gives: J gene, clone size, CDR3 length, V gene, D gene, CDR3 protein, CDR3 DNA. D genes are given only for firm matches. Rows give clone size only sometimes, using once, few, many, or a class for an expanded clone.

J gene: TRBJ1-1
clone size: many
CDR3 length: 14
V gene: TRBV6-5
D gene: -
CDR3 protein: CASSYSPPDTEAFF
CDR3 DNA: TGTGCCAGCAGTTACTCACCCCCAGACACTGAAGCTTTCTTT

J gene: TRBJ2-1
clone size: many
CDR3 length: 11
V gene: TRBV12-5
D gene: -
CDR3 protein: CASGTGPEQFF
CDR3 DNA: TGTGCTAGTGGTACAGGGCCCGAGCAGTTCTTC

J gene: TRBJ1-1
clone size: many
CDR3 length: 13
V gene: TRBV7-3
D gene: TRBD1
CDR3 protein: CASSFGTGAEAFF
CDR3 DNA: TGTGCCAGCAGCTTTGGGACAGGGGCTGAAGCTTTCTTT

J gene: TRBJ2-3
clone size: many
CDR3 length: 11
V gene: TRBV7-2
D gene: -
CDR3 protein: CASSLVDTQYF
CDR3 DNA: TGTGCCAGCAGCCTAGTTGATACGCAGTATTTT

J gene: TRBJ2-7
clone size: many
CDR3 length: 14
V gene: TRBV28
D gene: TRBD1
CDR3 protein: CASSVGQKNYEQYF
CDR3 DNA: TGTGCCAGCAGTGTGGGACAGAAAAACTACGAGCAGTACTTC

J gene: TRBJ1-1
clone size: many
CDR3 length: 13
V gene: TRBV29-1
D gene: TRBD1
CDR3 protein: CSVAGTGGSEAFF
CDR3 DNA: TGCAGCGTTGCCGGGACAGGGGGCTCTGAAGCTTTCTTT

J gene: TRBJ1-1
clone size: few
CDR3 length: 13
V gene: TRBV5-4
D gene: -
CDR3 protein: CASSLVGPTEAFF
CDR3 DNA: TGTGCCAGCAGCTTGGTAGGTCCGACTGAAGCTTTCTTT

J gene: TRBJ2-2
clone size: many
CDR3 length: 15
V gene: TRBV20-1
D gene: -
CDR3 protein: CSARDGGSNTGELFF
CDR3 DNA: TGCAGTGCTAGAGACGGCGGCAGTAACACCGGGGAGCTGTTTTTT

J gene: TRBJ2-3
clone size: -
CDR3 length: 15
V gene: TRBV9
D gene: TRBD2
CDR3 protein: CASSPLSGRADTQYF
CDR3 DNA: TGTGCCAGCAGCCCCCTTAGCGGGAGAGCAGATACGCAGTATTTT

J gene: TRBJ2-7
clone size: many
CDR3 length: 15
V gene: TRBV13
D gene: -
CDR3 protein: CASSHWRENLREQYF
CDR3 DNA: TGTGCCAGCAGCCATTGGCGGGAAAATCTACGAGAGCAGTACTTC

J gene: TRBJ2-2
clone size: many
CDR3 length: 18
V gene: TRBV11-3
D gene: TRBD2
CDR3 protein: CASSWGTSGSRNTGELFF
CDR3 DNA: TGTGCCAGCAGCTGGGGGACTAGCGGGAGTAGGAACACCGGGGAGCTGTTTTTT

J gene: TRBJ1-1
clone size: -
CDR3 length: 14
V gene: TRBV28
D gene: TRBD1
CDR3 protein: CASRYTGGITEAFF
CDR3 DNA: TGTGCCAGCAGATACACAGGGGGGATCACTGAAGCTTTCTTT

J gene: TRBJ2-7
clone size: many
CDR3 length: 15
V gene: TRBV9
D gene: -
CDR3 protein: CASSPPAGRSYEQYF
CDR3 DNA: TGTGCCAGCAGCCCCCCCGCGGGAAGGTCCTACGAGCAGTACTTC

J gene: TRBJ1-5
clone size: once
CDR3 length: 14
V gene: TRBV19
D gene: -
CDR3 protein: CASSTPPGNQPQHF
CDR3 DNA: TGTGCCAGTAGTACTCCACCAGGGAATCAGCCCCAGCATTTT

J gene: TRBJ2-2
clone size: many
CDR3 length: 17
V gene: TRBV6-5
D gene: TRBD2
CDR3 protein: CASSYPGLAGGTGELFF
CDR3 DNA: TGTGCCAGCAGTTACCCCGGACTAGCGGGAGGCACCGGGGAGCTGTTTTTT

J gene: TRBJ2-3
clone size: many
CDR3 length: 16
V gene: TRBV4-3
D gene: -
CDR3 protein: CASSQAPGWDGDTQYF
CDR3 DNA: TGCGCCAGCAGCCAAGCTCCAGGGTGGGACGGGGATACGCAGTATTTT

J gene: TRBJ1-3
clone size: -
CDR3 length: 14
V gene: TRBV5-6
D gene: -
CDR3 protein: CASSLKSAGNTIYF
CDR3 DNA: TGTGCCAGCAGCTTGAAGTCAGCTGGAAACACCATATATTTT